This TCR beta chain is drawn from a study of blood T cell repertoires in COVID-19. Overall study context: Acute and convalescent COVID-19 samples came from the United States, Italy and Spain.

Germline loops: CDR1 SGHRS, CDR2 YFSETQ. The V gene lost 4 bases and the J gene lost 5 bases, with 12 bases spanning the gap. The CDR3 loop spans 14 amino acids. Generated by immunoSEQ multiplex PCR, the TCRdb table keeps only in-frame clones and is missing some. The sample shows approximately 94,000 clones, about 85% of them seen only once. Source material: peripheral blood. This sequence originates from a man aged 50-60 years with active or convalescent COVID-19. The gene calls are TRBV5-1 and TRBJ1-4; D uncertain. As DNA, the CDR3 is TGCGCCAGCAGCAACGGAGTTACAAATGAAAAACTGTTTTTT. It is translated as CASSNGVTNEKLFF. The variable domain in full, with the rest retrieved from reference TRBV5-1 and TRBJ1-4, is KAGVTQTPRYLIKTRGQQVTLSCSPISGHRSVSWYQQTPGQGLQFLFEYFSETQRNKGNFPGRFSGRQFSNSRSEMNVSTLELGDSALYLCASSNGVTNEKLFFGSGTQLSVL.